This T cell receptor beta chain originates from a study of shared clonotypes between healthy human individuals. The overall study: The donors, a couple of women and three men, were aged 18 to 49. For every donor, three CD4 naive, three CD4 memory, two CD8 naive and one CD8 memory plates were used. Overall study findings and caveats: In general, naive subsets displayed greater estimated richness than memory subsets did.

For each subset, genomic DNA was distributed in equal portions over several immunoSEQ plates. Generated by immunoSEQ multiplex PCR, the TCRdb table keeps only in-frame clones and is missing some. Of about 2.3 million clones in the sample, around 90% were seen once. About this clone: The antigen remains undetermined.

V lost 0 bases, J lost 2 bases, and 13 bases lay in between. Germline lookup yields CDR1 MNHNS and CDR2 SASEGT. The CDR3 length is 16 residues. This chain links TRBV6-1 with TRBJ1-1, with D hard to call. This clonotype originated in a man between 18 and 29 years old in good health. Some clones in this sample may be carry-over from other donors' samples. The sample consisted of naive CD4+ T cells from PBMCs. Documented subset: CD45RA+ positively selected. CDR3 loop: CASSEAPGLVNTEAFF. The DNA for the CDR3 is TGTGCCAGCAGTGAAGCGCCAGGATTAGTCAACACTGAAGCTTTCTTT.